This TCR beta chain was found in a study of blood T cell repertoires in COVID-19. Whole-study context: The study drew acute and convalescent COVID-19 samples from the United States, Italy and Spain.

Germline V gene data show CDR1 as MDHEN and CDR2 as SYDVKM. The CDR3 loop spans 14 amino acids. Unmatched junction bases numbered 5, after V lost 6 bases and J lost 1 base. This clone was seen only once. Authors' analysis steps: From reference gene primer amplification, estimates of nucleated cell counts were derived. The method was immunoSEQ multiplex PCR; TCRdb's version includes in-frame clones alone and lacks a portion of them. Clone size and the V and J calls come from that table; the DNA yielded D and trimming. The sample has approximately 50,000 clones; 87% are singletons. This receptor was taken from a man aged 45 to 65 with active COVID-19. The rearrangement joins TRBV28 to TRBJ1-2; the match to TRBD1 covers 7 bases. The specimen was peripheral blood. Here the CDR3 reads CASRIQGFNYGYTF. CDR3 nucleotides: TGTGCCAGCAGGATACAGGGGTTTAACTATGGCTACACCTTC.